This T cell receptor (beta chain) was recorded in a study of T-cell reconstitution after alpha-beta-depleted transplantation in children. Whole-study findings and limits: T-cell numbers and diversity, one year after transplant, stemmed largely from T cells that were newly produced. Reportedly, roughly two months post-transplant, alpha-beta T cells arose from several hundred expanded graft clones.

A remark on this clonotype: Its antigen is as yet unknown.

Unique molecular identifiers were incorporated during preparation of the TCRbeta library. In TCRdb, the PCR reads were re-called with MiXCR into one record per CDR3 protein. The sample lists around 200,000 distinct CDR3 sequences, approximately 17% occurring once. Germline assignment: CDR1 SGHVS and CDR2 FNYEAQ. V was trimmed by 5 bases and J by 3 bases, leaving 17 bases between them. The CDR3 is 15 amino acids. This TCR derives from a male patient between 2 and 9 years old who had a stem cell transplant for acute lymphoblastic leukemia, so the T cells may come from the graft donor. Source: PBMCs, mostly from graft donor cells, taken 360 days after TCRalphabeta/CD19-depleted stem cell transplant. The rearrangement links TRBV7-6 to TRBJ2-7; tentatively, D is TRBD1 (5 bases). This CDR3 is CASSAAQGRSYEQYF. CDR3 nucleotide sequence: TGTGCCAGCAGCGCCGCCCAGGGAAGAAGCTACGAGCAGTACTTC.